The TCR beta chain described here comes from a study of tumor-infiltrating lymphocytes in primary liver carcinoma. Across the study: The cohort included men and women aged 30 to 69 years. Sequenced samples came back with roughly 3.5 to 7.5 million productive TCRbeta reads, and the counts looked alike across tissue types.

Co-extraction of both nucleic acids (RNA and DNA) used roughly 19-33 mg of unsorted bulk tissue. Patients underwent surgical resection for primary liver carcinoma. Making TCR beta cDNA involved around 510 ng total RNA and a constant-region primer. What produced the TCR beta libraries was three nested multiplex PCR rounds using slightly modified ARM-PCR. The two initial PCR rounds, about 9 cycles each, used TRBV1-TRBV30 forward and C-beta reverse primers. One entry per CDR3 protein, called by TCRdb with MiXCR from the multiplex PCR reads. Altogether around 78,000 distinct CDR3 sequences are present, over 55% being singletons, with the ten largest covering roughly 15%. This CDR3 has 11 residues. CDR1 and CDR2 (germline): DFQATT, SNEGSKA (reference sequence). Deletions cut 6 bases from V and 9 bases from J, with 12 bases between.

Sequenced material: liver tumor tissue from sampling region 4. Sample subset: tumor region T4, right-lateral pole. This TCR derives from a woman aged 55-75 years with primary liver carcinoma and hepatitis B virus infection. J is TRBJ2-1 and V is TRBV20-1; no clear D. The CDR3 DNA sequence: TGCAGTGCCCTAGACCGAGGTGAGCAGTTCTTC. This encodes CSALDRGEQFF.